A selection of T cell receptor beta chains follows, all from one sample in a study of blood T cell repertoires in COVID-19. Using immunoSEQ multiplex PCR, the repertoire was profiled, and TCRdb retains in-frame clones only, with some absent. This repertoire shows around 240,000 clones, 85% to 90% found once; its top ten account for over 0.75%. Material: PBMCs or T cells enriched from blood (not recorded which). The source is a man between 45 and 60 years old who had been exposed to COVID-19. CDR3s include the opening cysteine and the closing phenylalanine or tryptophan. The D gene is left open where the match is weak. Size values are once, few and many counts, or a class for expanded clones, and some rows have none.

d_call j_call clone_size v_call cdr3_aa cdr3_nt
- TRBJ1-2 - TRBV9 CASTSHGQPFYGYTF TGTGCCAGCACCTCTCATGGACAGCCGTTCTATGGCTACACCTTC
TRBD2 TRBJ2-6 - TRBV28 CASSSRSGGPSSGANVLTF TGTGCCAGCAGTTCACGAAGCGGGGGGCCTAGCTCTGGGGCCAACGTCCTGACTTTC
- TRBJ2-3 - TRBV10-3 CAISDLSGYTDTQYF TGTGCCATCAGTGATTTAAGCGGATACACAGATACGCAGTATTTT
TRBD2 TRBJ2-3 - TRBV5-1 CASSRSPSGGAFNSPDTQYF TGCGCCAGCAGCCGATCCCCCAGCGGGGGGGCCTTTAACTCCCCAGATACGCAGTATTTT
- TRBJ1-1 once TRBV15 CATSRVQSPEAFF TGTGCCACCAGCAGAGTACAGAGTCCTGAAGCTTTCTTT
- TRBJ2-1 - TRBV19 CASSSTGTPYNEQFF TGTGCCAGTAGTTCGACCGGGACACCCTACAATGAGCAGTTCTTC
TRBD1 TRBJ1-1 - TRBV7-2 CASSLETGGAEFF TGTGCCAGCAGCTTAGAGACAGGGGGCGCAGAGTTCTTT
- TRBJ2-1 - TRBV18 CASSPNQGLNNEQFF TGTGCCAGCTCACCAAACCAGGGGCTAAACAATGAGCAGTTCTTC
TRBD1 TRBJ1-2 - TRBV11-2 CASSLTGVANYGYTF TGTGCCAGCAGCTTAACAGGGGTGGCTAACTATGGCTACACCTTC
- TRBJ1-1 - TRBV5-4 CASSLVGQEGTEAFF TGTGCCAGCAGCTTGGTAGGCCAAGAGGGCACTGAAGCTTTCTTT
- TRBJ1-5 - TRBV28 CASSLTGKPQHF TGTGCCAGCAGTTTAACAGGGAAGCCCCAGCATTTT
TRBD1 TRBJ1-3 - TRBV18 CASSQGQGATGNTIYF TGTGCCAGCTCTCAGGGACAGGGGGCCACTGGAAACACCATATATTTT
- TRBJ1-2 - TRBV5-1 CASSPTARQAHYGYTF TGCGCCAGCAGCCCGACCGCCCGACAGGCCCACTATGGCTACACCTTC
TRBD1 TRBJ1-1 - TRBV2 CASSEGTGTEAFF TGTGCCAGCAGTGAGGGGACAGGGACCGAAGCTTTCTTT
TRBD1 TRBJ1-4 - TRBV11-2 CASSFDRGVGKLFF TGTGCCAGCAGCTTTGACAGGGGCGTTGGAAAACTGTTTTTT
TRBD1 TRBJ1-2 - TRBV5-4 CASSQTGRANYGYTF TGTGCCAGCAGCCAGACAGGGCGAGCTAACTATGGCTACACCTTC
- TRBJ1-3 - TRBV5-5 CASSLYYYSGNTIYF TGTGCCAGCAGCTTGTACTACTACTCTGGAAACACCATATATTTT
- TRBJ1-1 - TRBV9 CASSVAGLDTEAFF TGTGCCAGCAGCGTAGCAGGGTTGGACACTGAAGCTTTCTTT
- TRBJ1-3 - TRBV7-8 CASSFQGRNTIYF TGTGCCAGCAGCTTCCAGGGGAGAAACACCATATATTTT
TRBD1 TRBJ1-6 - TRBV10-3 CAISEGAGTGNSPLHF TGTGCCATCAGTGAAGGCGCCGGGACAGGGAATTCACCCCTCCACTTT
TRBD2 TRBJ2-1 - TRBV15 CATSRVRLAGEYEQFF TGTGCCACCAGCAGAGTTAGGCTAGCGGGGGAATATGAGCAGTTCTTC
- TRBJ1-4 - TRBV7-9 CASSPYFTTNEKLFF TGTGCCAGCAGCCCTTATTTTACAACTAATGAAAAACTGTTTTTT
TRBD2 TRBJ2-1 - TRBV2 CASSVEAGGGNEQFF TGTGCCAGCAGTGTTGAAGCGGGAGGCGGGAATGAGCAGTTCTTC
TRBD2 TRBJ2-1 - TRBV25-1 CASSDLAGGPYNEQFF TGTGCCAGCAGTGATCTAGCGGGAGGGCCCTACAATGAGCAGTTCTTC
TRBD1 TRBJ2-7 - TRBV10-3 CAISSALTGISEQYF TGTGCCATCAGCTCCGCCTTGACAGGGATCAGCGAGCAGTACTTC
- TRBJ1-1 - TRBV2 CASRPFSGTEAFF TGTGCCAGCAGGCCCTTCTCGGGCACTGAAGCTTTCTTT
- TRBJ1-1 - TRBV27 CASSFGGPGNTEAFF TGTGCCAGCAGTTTCGGAGGTCCAGGGAACACTGAAGCTTTCTTT
TRBD1 TRBJ1-2 few TRBV24-1 CATSVPGQGNYGYTF TGTGCCACCAGTGTCCCGGGACAGGGGAACTATGGCTACACCTTC
- TRBJ2-1 - TRBV9 CASSVRAGLPSSYNEQFF TGTGCCAGCAGCGTGCGTGCGGGCCTACCGAGCTCCTACAATGAGCAGTTCTTC